The entry below describes one T cell receptor beta chain. In the authors' workflow: The authors estimated nucleated cell counts from reference gene primer amplification. Generated by immunoSEQ multiplex PCR, the TCRdb table keeps only in-frame clones and is missing some. The V and J calls and clone size are taken from that table; D and trimming were inferred from the DNA. The sample records 74,000 or so clones, over 75% being singletons. Germline CDR1 WNHNN, CDR2 SYGVQD (reference sequence). The CDR3 totals 14 residues. The ends were cut back, 2 bases at V and 1 base at J, with 8 bases in the middle. This sample was included in a study of blood T cell repertoires in COVID-19. The wider study: Whether acute or convalescent, the COVID-19 samples came from the United States, Italy and Spain.

This receptor was obtained from a man aged 45-65 years with acute or convalescent COVID-19. Sequenced input: peripheral blood. The V and J genes are TRBV10-1 and TRBJ1-1, with D unresolved. The CDR3 coding sequence is TGCGCCAGCAGTGAGGAAACAGAGAACACTGAAGCTTTCTTT. Translation: CASSEETENTEAFF.